This T cell receptor (beta chain) is from a study of blood T cell repertoires in COVID-19. Study at large: Samples of COVID-19 (acute and convalescent) were obtained from the United States, Italy and Spain.

The cohort comprised adults aged 18 to 89 years residing in under 30 US areas. Participant-given clinical history determined each cohort assignment. This CDR3 has 16 residues. With V trimmed by 0 bases and J by 4 bases, 8 bases remained unmatched. Germline-derived CDR1 and CDR2 are SGHRS and YFSETQ. In the original processing: How many nucleated cells were present was estimated from reference gene primer amplification. Only in-frame clones appear in the TCRdb table, and some are missing; sequencing was by immunoSEQ multiplex PCR. The V and J calls and clone size are taken from that table; D and trimming were inferred from the DNA. The sample gives fewer than 300,000 clones, around 84% of which show up once; about 14% is in the top ten.

The clonotype comes from a man aged 18 to 35 who had recovered from COVID-19. The J gene is TRBJ1-1, the V gene TRBV5-1, with 8 positions matching TRBD1. Sequenced material: PBMCs or T cells enriched from blood (not recorded which). DNA for the CDR3: TGCGCCAGCAGCTTGGCCGGACAGGGACGTGGCACTGAAGCTTTCTTT. It yields the protein CASSLAGQGRGTEAFF.